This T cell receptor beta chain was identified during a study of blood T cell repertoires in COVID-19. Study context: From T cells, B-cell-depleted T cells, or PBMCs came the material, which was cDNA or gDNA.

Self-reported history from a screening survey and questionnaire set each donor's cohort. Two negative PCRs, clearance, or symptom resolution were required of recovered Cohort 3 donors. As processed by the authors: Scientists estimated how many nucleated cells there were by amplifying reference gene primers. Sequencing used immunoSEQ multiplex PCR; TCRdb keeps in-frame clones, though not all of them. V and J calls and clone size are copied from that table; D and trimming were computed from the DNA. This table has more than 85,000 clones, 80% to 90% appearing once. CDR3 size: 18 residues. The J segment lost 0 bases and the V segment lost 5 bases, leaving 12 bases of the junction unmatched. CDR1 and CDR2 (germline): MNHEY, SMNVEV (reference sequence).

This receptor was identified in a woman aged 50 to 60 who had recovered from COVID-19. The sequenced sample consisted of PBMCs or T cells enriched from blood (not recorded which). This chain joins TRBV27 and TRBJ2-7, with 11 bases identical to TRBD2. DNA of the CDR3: TGTGCCAGCAGTCCATCGGGACTAGCGGATTCCAGCTCCTACGAGCAGTACTTC. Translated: CASSPSGLADSSSYEQYF.